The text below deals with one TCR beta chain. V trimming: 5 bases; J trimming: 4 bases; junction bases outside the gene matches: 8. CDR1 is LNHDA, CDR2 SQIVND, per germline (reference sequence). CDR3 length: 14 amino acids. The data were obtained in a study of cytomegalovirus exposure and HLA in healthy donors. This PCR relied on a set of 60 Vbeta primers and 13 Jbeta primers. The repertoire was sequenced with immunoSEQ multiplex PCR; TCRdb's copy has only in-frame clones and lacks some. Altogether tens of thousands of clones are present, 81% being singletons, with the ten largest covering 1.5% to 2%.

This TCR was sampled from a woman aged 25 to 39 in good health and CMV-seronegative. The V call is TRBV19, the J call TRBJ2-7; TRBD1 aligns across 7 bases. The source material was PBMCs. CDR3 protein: CASSAQGDMYEQYF. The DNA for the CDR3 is TGTGCCAGTAGTGCGCAGGGGGACATGTACGAGCAGTACTTC.